This record concerns one TCR beta chain sequence. The sample belongs to a study of T cell responses to AZD1222 COVID-19 vaccine. The repertoire was sequenced with immunoSEQ multiplex PCR; TCRdb's copy has only in-frame clones and lacks some. The profile shows roughly 100,000 clones, over 75% of them singletons. CDR1 and CDR2 (germline): KGHDR, SFDVKD. Trimming pared 7 bases from V and 3 bases from J, leaving 14 bases between. CDR3 length equals 15 residues. The chain joins TRBV24-1 to TRBJ2-2; a possible D gene is TRBD1 (6 bases). The sample consisted of peripheral blood, taken on day 0 of AZD1222 vaccination. This TCR was sampled from an adult in good health. The CDR3, as DNA: TGTGCCACCAGCAACAGGGATCAGGACACCGGGGAGCTGTTTTTT. As protein: CATSNRDQDTGELFF.